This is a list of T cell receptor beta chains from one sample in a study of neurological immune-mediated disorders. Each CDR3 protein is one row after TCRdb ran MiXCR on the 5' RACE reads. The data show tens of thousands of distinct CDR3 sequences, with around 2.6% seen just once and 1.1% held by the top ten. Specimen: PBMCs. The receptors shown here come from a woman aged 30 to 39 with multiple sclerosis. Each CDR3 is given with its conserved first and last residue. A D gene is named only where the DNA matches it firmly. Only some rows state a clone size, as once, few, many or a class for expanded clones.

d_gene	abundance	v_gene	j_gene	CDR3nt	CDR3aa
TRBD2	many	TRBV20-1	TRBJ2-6	TGCAGTGCTAAAGCGGGAACTGACTCTGGGGCCAACGTCCTGACTTTC	CSAKAGTDSGANVLTF
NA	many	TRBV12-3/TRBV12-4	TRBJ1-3	TGTGCCAGCAGTTTGGGGCTTAATGGGAACACCATATATTTT	CASSLGLNGNTIYF
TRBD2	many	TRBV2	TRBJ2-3	TGTGCCAGCAGTGAAAGAGGGGGACTAGCGGACACAGATACGCAGTATTTT	CASSERGGLADTDTQYF
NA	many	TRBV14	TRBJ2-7	TGTGCCAGCAGCCTACAAGTTCGCCCTGCCTACGAGCAGTACTTC	CASSLQVRPAYEQYF
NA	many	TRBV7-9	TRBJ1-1	TGTGCCAGCAGCTTTGGGGGTACGGGCACTGAAGCTTTCTTT	CASSFGGTGTEAFF
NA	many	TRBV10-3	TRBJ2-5	TGTGCCATCAGTGAGTCAGTTCAGTTGGAGACCCAGTACTTC	CAISESVQLETQYF
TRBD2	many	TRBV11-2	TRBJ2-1	TGTGCCAGCAGTTGGACTAGCGGGAGTATTAATGAGCAGTTCTTC	CASSWTSGSINEQFF
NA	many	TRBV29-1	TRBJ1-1	TGCAGCGTTGAAGAACCGACAGGTCTCACTGAAGCTTTCTTT	CSVEEPTGLTEAFF
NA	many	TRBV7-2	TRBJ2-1	TGTGCCAGCAGCTCTAGGCAACTAGCCCTGTACAATGAGCAGTTCTTC	CASSSRQLALYNEQFF
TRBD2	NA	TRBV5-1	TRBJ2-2	TGCGCCAGCAGCTTGCTAGCGGGAGATAAGTCCGGGGAGCTGTTTTTT	CASSLLAGDKSGELFF
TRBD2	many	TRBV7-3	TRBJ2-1	TGTGCCAGCAGCCAAGGGACTAGCGGGAACAATGAGCAGTTCTTC	CASSQGTSGNNEQFF
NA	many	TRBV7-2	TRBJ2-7	TGTGCCAGCAGCTTCGGCAGGAGCTACGAGCAGTGCTTC	CASSFGRSYEQCF
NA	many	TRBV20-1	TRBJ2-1	TGCAGTGCTAGACCGTGGGGGGACAATGAGCAGTTCTTC	CSARPWGDNEQFF
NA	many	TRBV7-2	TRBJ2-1	TGTGCCAGCAGCTTAGGCCTAGCAAGGGAGCAGTTCTTC	CASSLGLAREQFF
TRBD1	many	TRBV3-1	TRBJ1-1	TGTGCCAGCAGCCAAGTGGGGACAGGGTCGAGAGCTTTCTTT	CASSQVGTGSRAFF